This T cell receptor beta chain was observed in a study of blood T cell repertoires in COVID-19. Profiled with immunoSEQ multiplex PCR; TCRdb holds only in-frame clones, not every one. This table holds 100,000 to 130,000 clones, approximately 81% found once. Germline lookup yields CDR1 MDHEN and CDR2 SYDVKM. The V end lost 4 bases, the J end lost 3 bases, and 11 bases lay between the germline ends. This CDR3 contains 14 residues. The sequencing sample was made of peripheral blood. This rearrangement joins TRBV28 to TRBJ2-3; a weak D match, TRBD2 (6 bases). The clonotype originates from a human donor in a cohort sampled during active COVID-19. CDR3 region: CASSYGLITDTQYF. DNA for the CDR3: TGTGCCAGCAGTTATGGACTAATTACAGATACGCAGTATTTT.